The 31 T cell receptor beta chains below come from one sample, sequenced in a study of cytomegalovirus exposure and HLA in healthy donors. 13 Jbeta primers and 60 Vbeta primers were used for the PCR. Libraries were prepared by immunoSEQ multiplex PCR; TCRdb keeps only in-frame clonotypes and omits some of them. Recorded here are 60,000 to 80,000 clones; the top ten clones represent about 0.83%. Sequencing was carried out using PBMCs. These receptors all come from a boy under 18 in good health and CMV-seronegative.

The rearrangement joins TRBV6-1 to TRBJ2-5, with TRBD2 identical over 9 bases. The trim removed 1 base at V and 4 bases at J, leaving 13 bases unmatched. CDR3 length: 18 residues. CDR1 and CDR2 from the germline V gene are MNHNS and SASEGT. CDR3 amino acids: CASSEDGYSGSAGETQYF. For the CDR3, the DNA is TGTGCCAGCAGTGAAGATGGTTATAGCGGGAGTGCCGGAGAGACCCAGTACTTC.

The chain has TRBV29-1 and TRBJ1-5, with a possible D match to TRBD1 (5 bases). Trimming removed 1 base at V and 6 bases at J, with 10 bases between. Per germline, CDR1 SQVTM and CDR2 ANQGSEA. The CDR3 has 13 residues. The CDR3 DNA follows: TGCAGCGTTGAAGCGGGGGGGGGTCAGCCCCAGCATTTT. This translates into CSVEAGGGQPQHF.

The DNA for the CDR3 is TGTGCCAGTAGTTCCCAGCGGGATAAGTACGAGCAGTACTTC. Translating it yields CASSSQRDKYEQYF. This chain links TRBV19 with TRBJ2-7; 7 bases fit TRBD2. V lost 5 bases and J lost 4; bases outside the gene matches: 8. Germline V gene lookup returns CDR1 LNHDA and CDR2 SQIVND (reference sequence). CDR3 size: 14 residues.

V gene TRBV11-1 combines with J gene TRBJ2-5; weak D call: TRBD2 (6 bases). CDR3 length: 15 amino acids. V gave up 0 bases and J gave up 0 bases, with 8 bases separating them. Germline V CDR1 and CDR2: SGHAT, FQDESV (reference sequence). CDR3 DNA sequence: TGTGCCAGCAGCTTAGCGGGAGGTTACCAAGAGACCCAGTACTTC. The encoded protein is CASSLAGGYQETQYF.

The genes are TRBV13 and TRBJ2-1, with TRBD1 matching 9 bases. Germline CDR1 PRHDT, CDR2 FYEKMQ (reference sequence). The J segment lost 4 bases and the V segment lost 5 bases, leaving 3 bases of the junction unmatched. This CDR3 contains 14 residues. CDR3 bases: TGTGCCAGCAGCGAAGGGACAGGGTACAATGAGCAGTTCTTC. It encodes CASSEGTGYNEQFF.

The chain employs TRBV7-8 and TRBJ1-1; possible D gene TRBD1, 5 bases. Between the trimmed V and J ends, which lost 5 bases and 1 base, there was a span of 17 bases. There are 16 residues in the CDR3. The germline V gene encodes CDR1 SGHVS and CDR2 FQNEAQ. CDR3 sequence reads: CASSPYWGGPNTEAFF. The CDR3, as DNA: TGTGCCAGCAGCCCCTATTGGGGGGGACCGAACACTGAAGCTTTCTTT. The whole variable domain, filled in from reference TRBV7-8 and TRBJ1-1, reads GAGVSQSPRYKVAKRGQDVALRCDPISGHVSLFWYQQALGQGPEFLTYFQNEAQLDKSGLPSDRFFAERPEGSVSTLKIQRTQQEDSAVYLCASSPYWGGPNTEAFFGQGTRLTVV.

The chain links TRBV5-1 to TRBJ2-1; 11 bases fit TRBD2. This CDR3 spans 13 amino acids. J was trimmed by 3 bases and V by 7 bases; bases with no gene match: 0. Germline CDR1 is SGHRS and CDR2 is YFSETQ. CDR3 sequence: CASGTSGYNEQFF. As DNA, the CDR3 is TGCGCCAGCGGGACTAGCGGCTACAATGAGCAGTTCTTC.

CDR3 in amino acids: CASSRTVSGNTIYF. CDR3 sequence (DNA): TGCGCCAGCAGCCGGACAGTCTCTGGAAACACCATATATTTT. This chain joins TRBV4-1 and TRBJ1-3, with D maybe TRBD1 (6 bases). Germline V gene lookup returns CDR1 MGHRA and CDR2 YSYEKL. Trimming removed 4 bases at V and 0 bases at J, with 7 bases between. The CDR3 loop spans 14 amino acids.

This chain connects TRBV15 to TRBJ1-6, with TRBD1 matching 8 bases. J lost 8 bases, V lost 5 bases, and 5 bases had no gene match. The CDR3 consists of 14 residues. Germline lookup yields CDR1 LNHNV and CDR2 YYDKDF (reference sequence). CDR3: CATSRDRKDSPLHF. The CDR3 DNA reads as TGTGCCACCAGCCGGGACAGGAAAGATTCACCCCTCCACTTT.

The CDR3 loop is CASSEFSPGGSTEAFF. CDR3 DNA: TGTGCCAGCAGTGAATTCTCACCGGGGGGGAGCACTGAAGCTTTCTTT. The chain recombines TRBV2 with TRBJ1-1; D may be TRBD1 (5 bases). The CDR3 covers 16 residues. With 2 bases removed from V and 4 bases from J, the gap between germline ends came to 17 bases. The germline V gene encodes CDR1 SNHLY and CDR2 FYNNEI.

The rearrangement links TRBV4-2 to TRBJ1-1; D might be TRBD1 (5 bases). The CDR3 is 15 amino acids. With 0 bases removed from V and 8 bases from J, the gap between germline ends came to 16 bases. CDR1 and CDR2 (germline): LGHNA, YNFKEQ. CDR3: CASSQDGGSAGEAFF. CDR3 DNA: TGTGCCAGCAGCCAAGATGGTGGATCGGCAGGGGAAGCTTTCTTT.

The chain is built from TRBV10-3 and TRBJ2-2; 9 bases match TRBD2. V lost 0 bases, J lost 6 bases, and 14 bases stayed unmatched. The CDR3 consists of 19 residues. CDR1 ENHRY and CDR2 SYGVKD come from the germline V gene. CDR3: CAISESTRGRALDPGELFF. For the CDR3, the DNA is TGTGCCATCAGTGAGTCGACTCGCGGGAGGGCCTTGGACCCCGGGGAGCTGTTTTTT.

V usage is TRBV27 and J usage is TRBJ2-2; 13 nucleotides agree with TRBD2. With 4 bases clipped from V and 4 bases from J, the junction kept 12 bases outside the gene matches. The CDR3 spans 19 residues. CDR1 and CDR2 from the germline V gene are MNHEY and SMNVEV (reference sequence). The DNA of the CDR3 is TGTGCCAGCAGTTGGGCTCGGACTAGCGGGAGACGCGGCACCGGGGAGCTGTTTTTT. This gives the protein CASSWARTSGRRGTGELFF.

The chain couples TRBV13 to TRBJ2-3; D call uncertain. The CDR3 extends over 12 amino acids. Germline V gene lookup returns CDR1 PRHDT and CDR2 FYEKMQ (reference sequence). The V end lost 5 bases, the J end lost 2 bases, and 5 bases lay between the germline ends. This CDR3 reads CASSTDTDTQYF. DNA for the CDR3: TGTGCCAGCAGCACTGACACAGATACGCAGTATTTT. Complete variable domain (other parts from reference TRBV13 and TRBJ2-3): AAGVIQSPRHLIKEKRETATLKCYPIPRHDTVYWYQQGPGQDPQFLISFYEKMQSDKGSIPDRFSAQQFSDYHSELNMSSLELGDSALYFCASSTDTDTQYFGPGTRLTVL.

The chain combines TRBV2 with TRBJ1-2; D ambiguous. CDR3 length equals 11 residues. V was clipped by 6 bases and J by 4 bases, with 6 bases between them. Germline V gene data show CDR1 as SNHLY and CDR2 as FYNNEI. CDR3 DNA sequence: TGTGCCAGCAGCACAGCCTATGGCTACACCTTC. Its protein is CASSTAYGYTF. Filled out from reference TRBV2 and TRBJ1-2, the complete variable domain reads EPEVTQTPSHQVTQMGQEVILRCVPISNHLYFYWYRQILGQKVEFLVSFYNNEISEKSEIFDDQFSVERPDGSNFTLKIRSTKLEDSAMYFCASSTAYGYTFGSGTRLTVV.

The J gene is TRBJ2-5, the V gene TRBV4-2; a weak D match, TRBD2 (5 bases). The CDR3 runs to 15 residues. Trimming removed 0 bases from V and 9 bases from J, with 17 bases in between. From germline, CDR1 is LGHNA and CDR2 YNFKEQ. CDR3 residues: CASSQDHSSGRAQYF. CDR3 in DNA: TGTGCCAGCAGCCAAGACCACAGCAGCGGTAGGGCCCAGTACTTC.

The J gene is TRBJ2-6, the V gene TRBV19; 7 nucleotides align to TRBD2. The V and J ends lost 7 bases and 0 bases, in that order; junction bases with no gene match: 6. The length of the CDR3 is 16 residues. CDR1 and CDR2 (germline): LNHDA, SQIVND (reference sequence). DNA for the CDR3: TGTGCCAGTACTGCCCCGGGAGGCTCTGGGGCCAACGTCCTGACTTTC. Translated, it gives CASTAPGGSGANVLTF. The full variable domain, completed using reference TRBV19 and TRBJ2-6, is DGGITQSPKYLFRKEGQNVTLSCEQNLNHDAMYWYRQDPGQGLRLIYYSQIVNDFQKGDIAEGYSVSREKKESFPLTVTSAQKNPTAFYLCASTAPGGSGANVLTFGAGSRLTVL.

The chain recombines TRBV4-3 with TRBJ2-7; TRBD1 matches 8 bases. This CDR3 region has 16 residues. J was trimmed by 3 bases and V by 3 bases; bases with no gene match: 10. Germline CDR1 is LGHNA and CDR2 is YSLEER. The CDR3: CASSQDRATTRYEQYF. Here the CDR3 DNA reads TGCGCCAGCAGCCAGGACAGGGCGACTACCCGCTACGAGCAGTACTTC.

The chain carries TRBV29-1 and TRBJ2-3; TRBD1 aligns across 10 bases. With V trimmed by 6 bases and J by 6 bases, 15 bases remained unmatched. CDR1 and CDR2 from the germline V gene are SQVTM and ANQGSEA. The CDR3 loop spans 16 amino acids. The CDR3 bases are TGCAGCGTCGAGACCGGGACAGGGGTCTTTGCTGATACGCAGTATTTT. As protein: CSVETGTGVFADTQYF.

The rearrangement joins TRBV4-2 to TRBJ2-5; 11 bases match TRBD2. The trim removed 2 bases at V and 5 bases at J, leaving 10 bases unmatched. The CDR3 extends over 17 amino acids. CDR1 LGHNA and CDR2 YNFKEQ come from the germline V gene. CDR3 bases: TGTGCCAGCAGCCAAAGAGAACTAGCGGGAGTGGGTGAGACCCAGTACTTC. Amino acid sequence: CASSQRELAGVGETQYF.

V usage is TRBV19 and J usage is TRBJ1-2; a weak D match, TRBD1 (5 bases). Germline-derived CDR1 and CDR2 are LNHDA and SQIVND (reference sequence). The germline V and J ends were trimmed by 5 bases and 6 bases, with 22 bases remaining between them. CDR3 length: 16 amino acids. CDR3 protein: CASSFRDRPGGNGYTF. As DNA, the CDR3 is TGTGCCAGTAGTTTCCGGGACCGCCCCGGGGGGAATGGCTACACCTTC.

The CDR3 loop reads CASSYGGIGYGYTF. CDR3 in DNA: TGTGCCAGCAGTTACGGAGGGATCGGCTATGGCTACACCTTC. This chain connects TRBV6-5 to TRBJ1-2; no firm D call. This CDR3 region has 14 residues. CDR1 MNHEY and CDR2 SVGAGI come from the germline V gene. Between the trimmed V and J ends, which lost 2 bases and 4 bases, there was a span of 11 bases.

The rearrangement links TRBV29-1 to TRBJ2-7, with D tentatively TRBD2 (7 bases). The length of the CDR3 is 15 residues. Trimming took off 5 bases at V and 2 bases at J, with 19 bases between the two ends. Germline CDR1 and CDR2: SQVTM and ANQGSEA. CDR3 loop: CSVQWTRGGTYEQYF. The DNA of the CDR3 is TGCAGCGTTCAATGGACTAGGGGGGGAACCTACGAGCAGTACTTC.

The rearrangement uses TRBV4-1 and TRBJ2-2; 12 positions match TRBD2. The J segment lost 6 bases and the V segment lost 6 bases, leaving 8 bases of the junction unmatched. Germline V gene data show CDR1 as MGHRA and CDR2 as YSYEKL. The CDR3 has 16 residues. CDR3 protein: CASSLAGGPRSGELFF. CDR3 bases: TGCGCCAGCAGTCTAGCGGGGGGGCCACGTTCCGGGGAGCTGTTTTTT.

The chain is built from TRBV6-4 and TRBJ1-1; D is perhaps TRBD1 (5 bases). CDR3 length equals 14 residues. Germline V gene lookup returns CDR1 MRHNA and CDR2 SNTAGT. V was cut by 3 bases and J by 1 base, with 9 bases left in between. The CDR3 nucleotides read TGTGCCAGCAGTGAAAGCAGGGAGAACACTGAAGCTTTCTTT. Its translation: CASSESRENTEAFF.

The rearrangement uses TRBV11-1 and TRBJ1-1; TRBD1 might be the D (6 bases). Germline CDR1 reads SGHAT; CDR2 reads FQDESV (reference sequence). V was trimmed by 6 bases and J by 4 bases, leaving 18 bases between them. CDR3 length: 15 amino acids. CDR3 region: CASRERTGWITEAFF. In DNA, the CDR3 is TGTGCCAGCAGAGAACGCACAGGGTGGATCACTGAAGCTTTCTTT.

The chain couples TRBV4-2 to TRBJ1-1; the D gene is possibly TRBD1 (6 bases). The CDR3 length is 14 residues. The germline V and J ends were trimmed by 4 bases and 4 bases, with 13 bases remaining between them. Germline CDR1 and CDR2: LGHNA and YNFKEQ. CDR3 residues: CASSRSSGATEAFF. The CDR3 region has the DNA TGTGCCAGCAGCCGAAGCTCAGGGGCCACTGAAGCTTTCTTT.

The chain joins TRBV30 to TRBJ1-2, with D perhaps matching TRBD1 (5 bases). From germline, CDR1 is GTSNPN and CDR2 SVGIG (reference sequence). CDR3 size: 13 residues. The V end was cut by 3 bases, the J end by 3 bases, with 11 bases between. CDR3 sequence: CAWRTAQDYGYTF. In DNA form, the CDR3 reads TGTGCCTGGAGGACAGCTCAGGACTATGGCTACACCTTC.

V gene TRBV5-6 combines with J gene TRBJ1-3; D unresolved. Germline lookup yields CDR1 SGHDT and CDR2 YYEEEE. This CDR3 is built from 15 residues. The germline V and J ends were trimmed by 2 bases and 0 bases, with 9 bases remaining between them. This CDR3 is CASSFPASSGNTIYF. The CDR3 bases are TGTGCCAGCAGCTTTCCGGCTAGCTCTGGAAACACCATATATTTT. Supplemented by reference TRBV5-6 and TRBJ1-3, the full variable domain reads DAGVTQSPTHLIKTRGQQVTLRCSPKSGHDTVSWYQQALGQGPQFIFQYYEEEERQRGNFPDRFSGHQFPNYSSELNVNALLLGDSALYLCASSFPASSGNTIYFGEGSWLTVV.

This sequence joins TRBV30 and TRBJ1-6, with 7 bases lining up with TRBD1. The junction had 10 bases not matched to a gene; V was cut back by 4 bases and J by 7 bases. The CDR3 is 15 residues long. Germline V CDR1 and CDR2: GTSNPN, SVGIG (reference sequence). CDR3 residues: CAWTILGQTNSPLHF. In DNA, the CDR3 is TGTGCCTGGACCATACTGGGACAGACAAATTCACCCCTCCACTTT.

CDR3 coding DNA: TGTGCCAGCAGCTTTTACAAACCCTACGAGCAGTACTTC. Its protein product is CASSFYKPYEQYF. V usage is TRBV7-2 and J usage is TRBJ2-7; D gene ambiguous. There are 13 residues in the CDR3. The germline gives CDR1 SGHTA, CDR2 FQGNSA. With 3 bases removed from V and 2 bases from J, the gap between germline ends came to 8 bases.